The clone carrying this T cell receptor (beta chain) was found many times. This entry comes from a study of blood T cells in healthy people across ages. Using a J-beta primer mix together with a sample-barcoded 5' primer, a second PCR was run for roughly 7 to 11 cycles. TCRdb processed the 5' RACE reads anew with MiXCR; each CDR3 protein has one entry. The repertoire consists of 1.5 million to 2 million distinct CDR3 sequences, with 28% occurring once and the leading ten covering roughly 8%. This CDR3 spans 14 amino acids. The ends lost 5 bases at V and 2 bases at J; junction bases unmatched: 4. Germline assignment: CDR1 SGHTA and CDR2 FQGNSA.

What was sequenced was blood. This clonotype was obtained from a woman younger than 45 in good health. This rearrangement joins TRBV7-2 to TRBJ2-3; 7 bases are shared with TRBD1. The DNA for the CDR3 is TGTGCCAGCAGCCTAGACAGGGTCACAGATACGCAGTATTTT. It encodes CASSLDRVTDTQYF.